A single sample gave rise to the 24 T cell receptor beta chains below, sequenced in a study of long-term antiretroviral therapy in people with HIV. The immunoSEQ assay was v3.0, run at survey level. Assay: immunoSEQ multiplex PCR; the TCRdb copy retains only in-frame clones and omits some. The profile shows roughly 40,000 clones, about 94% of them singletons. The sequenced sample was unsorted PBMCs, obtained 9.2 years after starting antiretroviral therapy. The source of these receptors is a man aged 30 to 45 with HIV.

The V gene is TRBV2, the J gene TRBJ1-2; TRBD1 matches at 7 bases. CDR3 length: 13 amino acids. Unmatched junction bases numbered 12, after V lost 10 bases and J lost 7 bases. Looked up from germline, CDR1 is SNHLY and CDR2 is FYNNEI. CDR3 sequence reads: CAITSGGFRGYTF. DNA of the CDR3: TGTGCCATTACCTCAGGGGGGTTCCGTGGCTACACCTTC.

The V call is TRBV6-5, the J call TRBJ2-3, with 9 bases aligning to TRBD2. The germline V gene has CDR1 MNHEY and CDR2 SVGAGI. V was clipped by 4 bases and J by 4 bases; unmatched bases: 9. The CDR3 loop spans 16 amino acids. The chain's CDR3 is CASSFPTSGGPDTQYF. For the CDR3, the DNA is TGTGCCAGCAGTTTTCCGACTAGCGGAGGACCAGATACGCAGTATTTT.

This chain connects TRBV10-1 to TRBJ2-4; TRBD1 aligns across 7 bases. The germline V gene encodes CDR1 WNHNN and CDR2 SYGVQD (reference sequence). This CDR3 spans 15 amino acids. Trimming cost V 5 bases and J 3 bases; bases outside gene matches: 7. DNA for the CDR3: TGCGCCAGCAGTTCTGACAGGGTTGGCAAAAACATTCAGTACTTC. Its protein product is CASSSDRVGKNIQYF.

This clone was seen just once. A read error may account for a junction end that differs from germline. In DNA form, the CDR3 reads TGTGCCAGCAGCTTCCGGGGGGGTATCTACAAGCAGTACTTC. This translates into CASSFRGGIYKQYF. V gene TRBV5-6 combines with J gene TRBJ2-7; TRBD2 agrees at 8 bases. Germline-derived CDR1 and CDR2 are SGHDT and YYEEEE. There are 14 residues in the CDR3.

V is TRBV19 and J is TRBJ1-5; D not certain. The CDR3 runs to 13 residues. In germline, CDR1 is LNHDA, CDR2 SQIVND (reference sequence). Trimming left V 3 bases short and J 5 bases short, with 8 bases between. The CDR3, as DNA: TGTGCCAGTAGTATCGTCCCTTATCAGCCCCAGCATTTT. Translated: CASSIVPYQPQHF.

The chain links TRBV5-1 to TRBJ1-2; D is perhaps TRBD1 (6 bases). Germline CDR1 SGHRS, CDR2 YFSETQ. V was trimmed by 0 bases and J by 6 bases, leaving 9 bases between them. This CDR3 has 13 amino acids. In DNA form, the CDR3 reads TGCGCCAGCAGCTTGGAAGGGGGACATGGCTACACCTTC. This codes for CASSLEGGHGYTF.

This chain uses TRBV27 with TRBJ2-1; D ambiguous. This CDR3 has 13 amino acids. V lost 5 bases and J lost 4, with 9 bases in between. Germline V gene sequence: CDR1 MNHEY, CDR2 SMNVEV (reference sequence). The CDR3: CASSIGPYNEQFF. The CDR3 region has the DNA TGTGCCAGCAGTATAGGCCCTTACAATGAGCAGTTCTTC.

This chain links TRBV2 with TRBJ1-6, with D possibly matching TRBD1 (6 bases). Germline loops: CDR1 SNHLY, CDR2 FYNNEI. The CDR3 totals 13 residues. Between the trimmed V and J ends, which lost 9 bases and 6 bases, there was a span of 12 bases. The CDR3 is CASRGAGNSPLHF. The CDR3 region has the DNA TGTGCCAGTAGGGGGGCAGGTAATTCACCCCTCCACTTT.

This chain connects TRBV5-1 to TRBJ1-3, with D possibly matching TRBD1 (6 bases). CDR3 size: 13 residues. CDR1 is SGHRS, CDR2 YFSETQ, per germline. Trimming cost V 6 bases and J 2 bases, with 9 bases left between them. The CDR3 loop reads CASTGTTGNTIYF. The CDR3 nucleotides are TGCGCCAGCACTGGGACAACTGGAAACACCATATATTTT.

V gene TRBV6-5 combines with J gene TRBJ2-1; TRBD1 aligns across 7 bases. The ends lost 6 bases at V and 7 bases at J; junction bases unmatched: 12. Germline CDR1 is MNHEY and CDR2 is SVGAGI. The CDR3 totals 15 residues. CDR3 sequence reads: CASRRTWDSTNEQFF. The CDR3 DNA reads TGTGCCAGCAGACGGACCTGGGACAGCACTAATGAGCAGTTCTTC.

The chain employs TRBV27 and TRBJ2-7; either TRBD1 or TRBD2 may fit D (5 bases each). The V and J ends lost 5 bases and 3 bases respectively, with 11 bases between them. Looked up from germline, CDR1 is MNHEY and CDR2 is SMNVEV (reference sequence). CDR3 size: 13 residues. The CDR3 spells CASSVLRGYEQYF. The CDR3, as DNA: TGTGCCAGCAGTGTCTTGAGGGGCTACGAGCAGTACTTC.

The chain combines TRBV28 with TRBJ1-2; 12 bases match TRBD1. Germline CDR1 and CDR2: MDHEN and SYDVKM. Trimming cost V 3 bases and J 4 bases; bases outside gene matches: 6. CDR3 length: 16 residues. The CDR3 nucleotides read TGTGCCAGCAGTTTCGGGGACAGGGGGCGCTCCTATGGCTACACCTTC. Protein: CASSFGDRGRSYGYTF.

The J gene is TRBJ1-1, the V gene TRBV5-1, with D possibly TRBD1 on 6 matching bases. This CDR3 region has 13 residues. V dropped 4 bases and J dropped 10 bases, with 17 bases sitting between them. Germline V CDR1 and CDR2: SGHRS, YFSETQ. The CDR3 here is CASSTGSRGRAFF. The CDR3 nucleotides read TGCGCCAGCAGCACCGGGTCGAGGGGGAGAGCTTTCTTT.

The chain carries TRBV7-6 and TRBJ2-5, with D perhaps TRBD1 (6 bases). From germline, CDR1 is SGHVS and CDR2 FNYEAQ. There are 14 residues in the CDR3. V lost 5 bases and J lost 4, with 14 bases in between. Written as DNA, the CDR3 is TGTGCCAGCAGCGGAACAGGGATCCCAGAGACCCAGTACTTC. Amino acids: CASSGTGIPETQYF.

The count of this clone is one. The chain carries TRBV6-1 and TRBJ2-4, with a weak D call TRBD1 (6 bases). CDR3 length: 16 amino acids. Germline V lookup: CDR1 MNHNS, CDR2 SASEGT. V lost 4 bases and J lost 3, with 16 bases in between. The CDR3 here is CASSGRTAGGKNIQYF. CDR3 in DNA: TGTGCCAGCAGTGGAAGGACAGCAGGAGGCAAAAACATTCAGTACTTC.

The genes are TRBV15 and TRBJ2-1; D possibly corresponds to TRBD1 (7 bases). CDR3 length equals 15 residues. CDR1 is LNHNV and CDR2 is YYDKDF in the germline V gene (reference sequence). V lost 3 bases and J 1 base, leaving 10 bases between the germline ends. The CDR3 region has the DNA TGTGCCACCAGCAGGGAGGGGGCGTCCTACAATGAGCAGTTCTTC. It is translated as CATSREGASYNEQFF.

CDR3 DNA sequence: TGTGCCAGCACGGTTTCGCCGGGTTTCAACAACATTCAGTACTTC. This translates into CASTVSPGFNNIQYF. The chain couples TRBV6-5 to TRBJ2-4; no clear D gene. V shed 7 bases and J shed 7 bases, with 20 bases lying between them. The germline CDR1 and CDR2 sequences are MNHEY and SVGAGI. The CDR3 contains 15 residues.

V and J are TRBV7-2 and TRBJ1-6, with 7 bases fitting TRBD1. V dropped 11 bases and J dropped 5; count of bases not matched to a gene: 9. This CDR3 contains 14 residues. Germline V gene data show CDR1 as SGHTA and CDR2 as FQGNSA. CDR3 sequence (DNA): TGTGCCGAAGAGAGGGACAGTCATAATTCACCCCTCCACTTT. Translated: CAEERDSHNSPLHF.

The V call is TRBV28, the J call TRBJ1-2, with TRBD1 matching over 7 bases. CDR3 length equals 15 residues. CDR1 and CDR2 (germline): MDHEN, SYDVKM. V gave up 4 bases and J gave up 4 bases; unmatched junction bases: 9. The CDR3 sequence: CASSSGGESGYGYTF. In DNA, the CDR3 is TGTGCCAGCAGTTCAGGGGGAGAGAGCGGCTATGGCTACACCTTC.

The CDR3 DNA follows: TGTGCCAGCAATGGACAGGGTGGACCTCGGGCGTTGTTTTTT. Its translation is CASNGQGGPRALFF. The chain employs TRBV6-1 and TRBJ1-4; 8 bases map to TRBD1. The CDR3 length is 14 residues. J lost 15 bases, V lost 7 bases, and 16 bases had no gene match. Germline loops: CDR1 MNHNS, CDR2 SASEGT.

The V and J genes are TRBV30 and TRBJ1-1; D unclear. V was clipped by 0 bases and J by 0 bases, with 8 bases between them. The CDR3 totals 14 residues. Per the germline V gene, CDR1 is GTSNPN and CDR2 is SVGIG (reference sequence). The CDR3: CAWSVSGLNTEAFF. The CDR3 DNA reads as TGTGCCTGGAGTGTCTCCGGGTTGAACACTGAAGCTTTCTTT.

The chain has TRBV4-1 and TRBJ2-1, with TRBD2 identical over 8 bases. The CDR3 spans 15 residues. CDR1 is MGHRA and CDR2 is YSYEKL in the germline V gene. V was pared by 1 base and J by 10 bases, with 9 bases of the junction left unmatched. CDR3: CASSQAGGRSGEQFF. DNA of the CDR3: TGCGCCAGCAGCCAAGCGGGGGGGCGGTCAGGCGAGCAGTTCTTC.

CDR3 DNA sequence: TGTGCCAGCAGCTTTGGGGGCACAGATACGCAGTATTTT. This translates into CASSFGGTDTQYF. This chain uses TRBV7-3 with TRBJ2-3; D is unclear. V lost 3 bases, J lost 1 base, and 5 bases lay in between. This CDR3 contains 13 residues. Germline V gene sequence: CDR1 SGHTA, CDR2 FQGTGA.

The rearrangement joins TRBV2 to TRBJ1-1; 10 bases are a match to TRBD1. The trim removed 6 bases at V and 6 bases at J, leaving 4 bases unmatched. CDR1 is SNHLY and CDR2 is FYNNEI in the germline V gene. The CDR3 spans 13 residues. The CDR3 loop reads CASSPGTGAEAFF. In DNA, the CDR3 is TGTGCCAGCAGCCCCGGGACAGGGGCTGAAGCTTTCTTT.